This T cell receptor beta chain originates from a study of cytomegalovirus exposure and HLA in healthy donors. This CDR3 is built from 13 residues. Germline V gene data show CDR1 as SNHLY and CDR2 as FYNNEI. Trimming shortened V by 4 bases and J by 1 base, and 7 bases separated the two germline ends. As concerns this clone: The target antigen is unknown.

Clones were sequenced by immunoSEQ multiplex PCR, and TCRdb holds only the in-frame ones, with some missing. Seen here are under 130,000 clones, 70% to 90% observed once, and the top ten hold approximately 4%. Study-level points and caveats: Three of the chains that were CMV-associated were confirmed in vitro to be specific for CMV antigens. The study designated about 180 TCR beta chains cytomegalovirus-associated.

Sequenced sample: PBMCs. V usage is TRBV2 and J usage is TRBJ2-5; D remains ambiguous. The clonotype originates from a woman aged 18-29 years in good health and CMV-seropositive. The chain's CDR3 is CASSVSVQETQYF. The CDR3, as DNA: TGTGCCAGCAGTGTATCCGTCCAAGAGACCCAGTACTTC.